Here is one T cell receptor (beta chain) with its context. Germline V gene data show CDR1 as SGHRS and CDR2 as YFSETQ. Trimming cost V 3 bases and J 2 bases; bases outside gene matches: 5. The length of the CDR3 is 15 residues. This sample is drawn from a study of blood T cell dynamics during melanoma immunotherapy. Whole-study context: Standard first-line treatment here was pembrolizumab or nivolumab plus ipilimumab in metastatic melanoma.

Each bulk PBMC sample had about 350 ng DNA loaded. Sequenced by immunoSEQ multiplex PCR; TCRdb stores in-frame clones only, minus some. The sample carries roughly 14,000 clones, 85% to 90% recorded once. As for time point: pre-treatment baseline. This TCR derives from a human donor with melanoma. Sequenced here: blood, sampled from a patient treated with checkpoint blockade. The chain uses TRBV5-1 and TRBJ1-2; TRBD1 matches 9 bases. In DNA form, the CDR3 reads TGCGCCAGCAGCTCCCGGGGGACAGGGAACTATGGCTACACCTTC. Translated, it gives CASSSRGTGNYGYTF.